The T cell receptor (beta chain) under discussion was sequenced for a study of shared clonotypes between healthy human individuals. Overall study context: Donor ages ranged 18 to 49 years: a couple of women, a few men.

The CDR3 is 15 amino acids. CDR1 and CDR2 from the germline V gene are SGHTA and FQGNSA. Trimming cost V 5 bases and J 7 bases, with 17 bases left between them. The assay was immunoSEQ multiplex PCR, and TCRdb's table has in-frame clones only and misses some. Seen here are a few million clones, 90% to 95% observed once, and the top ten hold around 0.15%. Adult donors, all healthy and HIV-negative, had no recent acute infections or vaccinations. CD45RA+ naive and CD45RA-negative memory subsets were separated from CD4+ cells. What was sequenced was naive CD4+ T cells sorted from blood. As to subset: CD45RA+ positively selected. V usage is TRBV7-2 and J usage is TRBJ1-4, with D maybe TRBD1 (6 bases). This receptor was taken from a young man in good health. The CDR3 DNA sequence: TGTGCCAGCAGCCGTCTACTCGGACAGTTTGAAAAACTGTTTTTT. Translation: CASSRLLGQFEKLFF.